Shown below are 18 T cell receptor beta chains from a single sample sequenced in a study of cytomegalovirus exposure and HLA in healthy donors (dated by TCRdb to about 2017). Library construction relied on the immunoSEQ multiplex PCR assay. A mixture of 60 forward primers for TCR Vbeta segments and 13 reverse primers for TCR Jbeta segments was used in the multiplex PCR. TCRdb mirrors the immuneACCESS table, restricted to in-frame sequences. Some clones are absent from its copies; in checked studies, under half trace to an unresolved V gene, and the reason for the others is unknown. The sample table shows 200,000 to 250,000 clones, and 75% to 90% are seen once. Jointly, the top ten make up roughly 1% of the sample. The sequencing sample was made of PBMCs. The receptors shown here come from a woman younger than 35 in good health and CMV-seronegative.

This CDR3 reads CASSIRLAASSYNEQFF. In DNA, the CDR3 is TGTGCCAGTAGTATTCGACTAGCCGCTAGCTCCTACAATGAGCAGTTCTTC. The J gene is TRBJ2-1, the V gene TRBV19; 7 bases fit TRBD2. V shed 3 bases and J 0 bases; nucleotides not matched to a gene: 8. Germline V gene data show CDR1 as LNHDA and CDR2 as SQIVND (reference sequence). This CDR3 has 17 amino acids.

In DNA, the CDR3 is TGCGCCAGCAGCCAAGGCCCCCGGGACAGGGACTACGAGCAGTACTTC. Its translation: CASSQGPRDRDYEQYF. The chain uses TRBV4-1 and TRBJ2-5, with 9 bases aligning to TRBD1. Matching the DNA end better, TRBJ2-7 makes the J call doubtful. CDR3 size: 16 residues. Germline CDR1 reads MGHRA; CDR2 reads YSYEKL.

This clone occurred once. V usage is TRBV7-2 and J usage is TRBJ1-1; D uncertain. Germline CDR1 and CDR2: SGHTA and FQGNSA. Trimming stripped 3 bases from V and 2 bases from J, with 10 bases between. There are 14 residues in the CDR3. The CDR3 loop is CASSFPTENTEAFF. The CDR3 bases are TGTGCCAGCAGCTTCCCGACTGAAAACACTGAAGCTTTCTTT.

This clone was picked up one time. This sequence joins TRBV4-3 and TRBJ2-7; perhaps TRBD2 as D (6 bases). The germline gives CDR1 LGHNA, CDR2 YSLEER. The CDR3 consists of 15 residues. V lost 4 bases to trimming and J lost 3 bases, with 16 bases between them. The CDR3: CASSPGVAEIYEQYF. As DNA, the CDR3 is TGCGCCAGCAGCCCTGGGGTAGCGGAGATCTACGAGCAGTACTTC.

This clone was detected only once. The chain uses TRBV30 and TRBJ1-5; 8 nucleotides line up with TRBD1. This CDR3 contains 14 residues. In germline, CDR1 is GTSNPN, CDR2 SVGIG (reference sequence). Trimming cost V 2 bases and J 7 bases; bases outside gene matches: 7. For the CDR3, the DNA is TGTGCCTGGAGTCCCGCAGGGGGCCGGCAGCCCCAGCATTTT. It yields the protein CAWSPAGGRQPQHF.

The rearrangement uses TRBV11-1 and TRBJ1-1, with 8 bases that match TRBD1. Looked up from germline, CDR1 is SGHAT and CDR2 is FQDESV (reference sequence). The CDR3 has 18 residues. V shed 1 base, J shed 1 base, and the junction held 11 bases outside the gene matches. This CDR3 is CASSLVIPGQEKNTEAFF. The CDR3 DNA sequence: TGTGCCAGCAGCTTAGTGATACCGGGACAGGAAAAGAACACTGAAGCTTTCTTT.

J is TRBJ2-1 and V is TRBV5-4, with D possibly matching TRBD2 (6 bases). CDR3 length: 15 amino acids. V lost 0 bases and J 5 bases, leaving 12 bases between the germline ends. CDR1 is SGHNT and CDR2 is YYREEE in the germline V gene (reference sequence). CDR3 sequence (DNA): TGTGCCAGCAGCTTGGCGAAGCTAGCGAACAATGAGCAGTTCTTC. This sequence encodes CASSLAKLANNEQFF. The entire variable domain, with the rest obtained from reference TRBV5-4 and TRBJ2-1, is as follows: ETGVTQSPTHLIKTRGQQVTLRCSSQSGHNTVSWYQQALGQGPQFIFQYYREEENGRGNFPPRFSGLQFPNYSSELNVNALELDDSALYLCASSLAKLANNEQFFGPGTRLTVL.

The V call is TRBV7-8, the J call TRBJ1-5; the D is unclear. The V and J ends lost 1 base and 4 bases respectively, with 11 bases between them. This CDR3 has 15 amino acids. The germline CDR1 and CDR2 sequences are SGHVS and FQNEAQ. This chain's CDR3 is CASSLERVRNQPQHF. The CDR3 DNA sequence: TGTGCCAGCAGCTTAGAGCGCGTGAGGAATCAGCCCCAGCATTTT.

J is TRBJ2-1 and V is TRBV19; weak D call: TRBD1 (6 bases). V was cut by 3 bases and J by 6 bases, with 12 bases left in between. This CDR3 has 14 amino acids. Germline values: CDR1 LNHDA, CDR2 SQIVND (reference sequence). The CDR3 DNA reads TGTGCCAGTAGTATGGGGGACATTACCAATGAGCAGTTCTTC. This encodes CASSMGDITNEQFF.

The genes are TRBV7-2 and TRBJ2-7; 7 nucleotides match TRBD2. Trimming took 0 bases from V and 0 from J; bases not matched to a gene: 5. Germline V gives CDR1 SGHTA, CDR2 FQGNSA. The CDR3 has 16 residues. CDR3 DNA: TGTGCCAGCAGCTTAGCGTACGCGGGAGCCTCCTACGAGCAGTACTTC. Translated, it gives CASSLAYAGASYEQYF.

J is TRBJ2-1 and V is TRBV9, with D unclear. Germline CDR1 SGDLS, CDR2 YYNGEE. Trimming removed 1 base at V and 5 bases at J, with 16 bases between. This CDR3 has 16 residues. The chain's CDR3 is CASSVRGASKNNEQFF. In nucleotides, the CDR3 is TGTGCCAGCAGCGTAAGAGGAGCCTCAAAGAACAATGAGCAGTTCTTC.

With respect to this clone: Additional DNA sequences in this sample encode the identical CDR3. The DNA of the CDR3 is TGTGCCTGGAGTGTTGGAGGGGGCCACTACGAGCAGTACTTC. Its translation is CAWSVGGGHYEQYF. V usage is TRBV30 and J usage is TRBJ2-7, with a possible D match to TRBD1 (7 bases). This CDR3 is built from 14 residues. The germline V gene encodes CDR1 GTSNPN and CDR2 SVGIG (reference sequence). The V and J ends lost 0 bases and 3 bases respectively, with 12 bases between them.

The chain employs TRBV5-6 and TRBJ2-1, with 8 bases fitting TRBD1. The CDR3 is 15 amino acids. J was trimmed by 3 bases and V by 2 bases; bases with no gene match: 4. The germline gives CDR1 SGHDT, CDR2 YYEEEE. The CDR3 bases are TGTGCCAGCAGCTTTCAGGACAGGGACTACAATGAGCAGTTCTTC. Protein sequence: CASSFQDRDYNEQFF.

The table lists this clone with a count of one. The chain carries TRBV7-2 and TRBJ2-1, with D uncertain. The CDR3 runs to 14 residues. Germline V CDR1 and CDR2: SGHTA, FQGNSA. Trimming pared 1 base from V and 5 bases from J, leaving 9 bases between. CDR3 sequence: CASSLVRRNNEQFF. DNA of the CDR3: TGTGCCAGCAGCTTAGTCCGCAGAAACAATGAGCAGTTCTTC.

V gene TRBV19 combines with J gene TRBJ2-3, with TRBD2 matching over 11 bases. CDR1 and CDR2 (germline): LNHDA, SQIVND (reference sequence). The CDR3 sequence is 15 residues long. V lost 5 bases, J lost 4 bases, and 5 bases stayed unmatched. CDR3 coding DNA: TGTGCCAGTAGTGTTAGCGGGGGGGCCGCAGATACGCAGTATTTT. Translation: CASSVSGGAADTQYF.

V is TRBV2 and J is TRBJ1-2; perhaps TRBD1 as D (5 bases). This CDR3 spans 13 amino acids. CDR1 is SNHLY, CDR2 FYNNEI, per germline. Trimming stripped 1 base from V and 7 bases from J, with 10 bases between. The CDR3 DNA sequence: TGTGCCAGCAGTGAAGTGGGGGGGTTTGGCTACACCTTC. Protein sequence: CASSEVGGFGYTF. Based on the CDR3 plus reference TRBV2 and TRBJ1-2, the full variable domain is EPEVTQTPSHQVTQMGQEVILRCVPISNHLYFYWYRQILGQKVEFLVSFYNNEISEKSEIFDDQFSVERPDGSNFTLKIRSTKLEDSAMYFCASSEVGGFGYTFGSGTRLTVV.

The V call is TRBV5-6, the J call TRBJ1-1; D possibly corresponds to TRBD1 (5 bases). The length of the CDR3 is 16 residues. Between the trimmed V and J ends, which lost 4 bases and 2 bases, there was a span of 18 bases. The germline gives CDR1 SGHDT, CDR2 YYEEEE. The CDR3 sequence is CASSPNREGRNTEAFF. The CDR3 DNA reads TGTGCCAGCAGCCCAAACCGGGAGGGGCGCAACACTGAAGCTTTCTTT.

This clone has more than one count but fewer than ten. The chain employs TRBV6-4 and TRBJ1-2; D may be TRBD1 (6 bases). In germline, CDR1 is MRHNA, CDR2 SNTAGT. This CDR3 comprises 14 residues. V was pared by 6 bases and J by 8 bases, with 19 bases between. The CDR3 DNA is TGTGCCAGCAGGGAGGGGGGGGCCCGTGGCGGCTACACCTTC. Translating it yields CASREGGARGGYTF.